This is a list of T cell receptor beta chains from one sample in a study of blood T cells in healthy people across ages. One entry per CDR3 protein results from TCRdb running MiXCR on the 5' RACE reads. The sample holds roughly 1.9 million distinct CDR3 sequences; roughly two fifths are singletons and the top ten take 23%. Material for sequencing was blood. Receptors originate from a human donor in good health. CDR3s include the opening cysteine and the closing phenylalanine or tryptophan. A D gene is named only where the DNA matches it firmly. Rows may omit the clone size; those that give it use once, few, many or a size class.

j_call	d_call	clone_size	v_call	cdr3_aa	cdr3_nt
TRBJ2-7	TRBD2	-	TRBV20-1	CSARDSAGGLPIYNEQYF	TGCAGTGCTAGAGATTCGGCGGGGGGGCTACCTATCTACAATGAGCAGTACTTC
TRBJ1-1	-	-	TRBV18	CASSRVDGGTEAFF	TGTGCCAGCTCACGCGTGGACGGGGGCACTGAAGCTTTCTTT
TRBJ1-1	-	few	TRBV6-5	CASSRTGRAEAFF	TGTGCCAGCAGTCGGACTGGGAGGGCTGAAGCTTTCTTT
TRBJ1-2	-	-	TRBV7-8	CASSLGGARDFNYGYTF	TGTGCCAGCAGCTTGGGGGGCGCAAGGGATTTTAACTATGGCTACACCTTC
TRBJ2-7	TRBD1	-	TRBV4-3	CASSLDRVGSYEQYF	TGCGCCAGCAGCCTCGACAGGGTAGGCTCCTACGAGCAGTACTTC
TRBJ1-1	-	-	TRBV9	CASSAQGLNAEAFF	TGTGCCAGCAGCGCTCAGGGCTTGAACGCTGAAGCTTTCTTT
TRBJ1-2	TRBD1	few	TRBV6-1	CASSATGRGYTF	TGTGCCAGCAGTGCGACAGGGCGAGGCTACACCTTC
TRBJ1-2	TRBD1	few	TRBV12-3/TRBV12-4	CASSPTGGTGYGYTF	TGTGCCAGCAGCCCAACGGGGGGGACAGGGTATGGCTACACCTTC
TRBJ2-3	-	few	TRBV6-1	CASSGPGTRQFRGDTQYF	TGTGCCAGCTCGGGCCCCGGGACCCGACAATTCCGAGGGGATACGCAGTATTTT
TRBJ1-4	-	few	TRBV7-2	CASSPAGSGKLFF	TGTGCCAGCAGCCCCGCGGGCTCCGGAAAACTGTTTTTT
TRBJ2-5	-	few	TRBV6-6	CASSPGRGGKETQYF	TGTGCCAGCAGTCCCGGACGAGGTGGGAAAGAGACCCAGTACTTC
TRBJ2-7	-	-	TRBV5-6	CASSSEGQFSYEQYF	TGTGCCAGCAGCTCGGAGGGACAGTTCTCCTACGAGCAGTACTTC
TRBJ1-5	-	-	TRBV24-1	CATGGTDQPQHF	TGTGCCACGGGGGGGACGGATCAGCCCCAGCATTTT
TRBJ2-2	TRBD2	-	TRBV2	CATQRGGGELFF	TGTGCCACCCAACGGGGGGGCGGAGAGCTGTTTTTT
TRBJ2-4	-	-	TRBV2	CASAQETDIQYF	TGTGCCAGCGCCCAGGAGACAGACATTCAGTACTTC
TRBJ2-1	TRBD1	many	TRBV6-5	CASRQGPYNEQFF	TGTGCCAGCCGACAGGGACCCTACAATGAGCAGTTCTTC
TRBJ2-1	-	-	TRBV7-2	CASSLEADGHNEQFF	TGTGCCAGCAGCTTAGAGGCAGACGGCCACAATGAGCAGTTCTTC
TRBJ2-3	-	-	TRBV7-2	CASSLARVASDTQYF	TGTGCCAGCAGCTTAGCGCGTGTCGCTTCCGATACGCAGTATTTT
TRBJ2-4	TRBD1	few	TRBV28	CASSFHPRDRGSIVQYF	TGTGCCAGCAGTTTCCACCCTCGGGACAGGGGGTCAATCGTGCAGTACTTC
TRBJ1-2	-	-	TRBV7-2	CASSLPRNRDNYGYTF	TGTGCCAGCAGCTTGCCGAGAAACAGGGATAACTATGGCTACACCTTC
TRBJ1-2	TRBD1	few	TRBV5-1	CASSEPGQGTYGYTF	TGCGCCAGCAGCGAACCGGGACAGGGGACATATGGCTACACCTTC
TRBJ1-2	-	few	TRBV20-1	CSARGQAFYGYTF	TGCAGTGCTAGAGGACAGGCCTTCTATGGCTACACCTTC
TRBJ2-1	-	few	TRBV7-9	CASSPDTAGFDNEQFF	TGTGCCAGCAGCCCTGATACGGCGGGGTTCGACAATGAGCAGTTCTTC
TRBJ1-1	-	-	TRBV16	CASSHLDRNTEAFF	TGTGCCAGCAGCCACTTGGACAGGAACACTGAAGCTTTCTTT
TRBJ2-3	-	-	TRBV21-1	CASSKADRAGRLTTDTQYF	TGTGCCAGCAGCAAAGCGGATAGGGCGGGCAGGCTAACCACAGATACGCAGTATTTT
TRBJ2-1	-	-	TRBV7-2	CASSGRDSGQNEQFF	TGTGCCAGCAGCGGACGGGACTCCGGCCAAAATGAGCAGTTCTTC
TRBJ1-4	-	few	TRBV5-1	CASSLLGSSEKLFF	TGCGCCAGCAGCTTGTTGGGCAGCTCAGAAAAACTGTTTTTT
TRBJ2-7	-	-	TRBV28	CASSLRYPYEQYF	TGTGCCAGCAGTTTACGTTACCCCTACGAGCAGTACTTC
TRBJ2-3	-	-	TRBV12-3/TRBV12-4	CASTPGNVSTDTQYF	TGTGCCAGCACTCCGGGAAACGTGAGCACAGATACGCAGTATTTT
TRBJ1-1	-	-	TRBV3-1	CASGTSTGPPEAFF	TGTGCCAGCGGGACTTCTACAGGGCCCCCTGAAGCTTTCTTT